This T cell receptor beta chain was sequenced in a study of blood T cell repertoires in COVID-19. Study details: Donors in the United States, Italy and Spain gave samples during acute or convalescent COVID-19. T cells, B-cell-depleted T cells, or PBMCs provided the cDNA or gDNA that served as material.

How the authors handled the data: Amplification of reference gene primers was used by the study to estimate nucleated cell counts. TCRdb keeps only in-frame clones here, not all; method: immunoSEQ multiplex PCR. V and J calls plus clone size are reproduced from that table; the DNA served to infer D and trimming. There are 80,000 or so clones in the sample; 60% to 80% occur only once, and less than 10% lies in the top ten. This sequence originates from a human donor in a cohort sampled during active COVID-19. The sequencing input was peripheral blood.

This CDR3 is CASSPQGARGYTF. For the CDR3, the DNA is TGTGCCAGCAGTCCTCAGGGGGCACGGGGCTACACCTTC. The chain carries TRBV12-3 or TRBV12-4 and TRBJ1-2; 8 bases are a match to TRBD1. After removal of 5 bases from V and 8 bases from J, the junction contained 7 bases not matched to a gene. The CDR3 totals 13 residues.